Reported below is one T cell receptor (beta chain). Antigen unknown. The table came from immunoSEQ multiplex PCR; TCRdb's copy has only in-frame clones and leaves some out. Of some 150,000 clones listed, approximately 94% are singletons. The data were taken from a study of cytomegalovirus exposure and HLA in healthy donors. In the study overall: A subsequent analysis reported that the 100 to 150 validation repertoires were produced on the same platform that had also been used for the roughly 670 first-cohort repertoires.

The germline V gene encodes CDR1 LNHDA and CDR2 SQIVND (reference sequence). V lost 3 bases, J lost 4 bases, and 10 bases lay in between. The length of the CDR3 is 14 residues. Study outcomes and limitations: One later analysis, an examination of the 120 validation repertoires, found that first-cohort TCR clusters tended to co-occur in them. Reports credit the classifier with highly specific, highly sensitive diagnosis of cytomegalovirus status.

This receptor was taken from a man younger than 30 in good health and CMV-seropositive. Sequencing was done on a sample of PBMCs. The V and J genes are TRBV19 and TRBJ1-5, with D perhaps matching TRBD1 (6 bases). The CDR3 nucleotides are TGTGCCAGTAGTATGCAGGGGACGAATCAGCCCCAGCATTTT. Translating it yields CASSMQGTNQPQHF.